The 13 T cell receptor beta chains below all came from one sample that was sequenced in a study of CD8+ T cells in alopecia areata. The treatment here: oral pan-JAK inhibitor, 5-10 mg twice daily. Sequencing templates came from extracted RNA that was reverse transcribed into cDNA. Sequencing used immunoSEQ multiplex PCR; TCRdb keeps in-frame clones, though not all of them. The sample has 150,000 to 250,000 clones, around 60% seen once. This sample comprised CD4+ T cells sorted from blood, obtained at week 4, from a patient treated with tofacitinib. These receptors were collected from a human donor with alopecia areata.

This clone was detected many times. The genes are TRBV18 and TRBJ2-5; unclear D gene. V lost 1 base to trimming and J lost 5 bases, with 5 bases between them. CDR3 length: 12 amino acids. The germline gives CDR1 KGHSH, CDR2 LQKENI. CDR3 DNA: TGTGCCAGCTCACCACTCGGGGAGACCCAGTACTTC. Amino acids: CASSPLGETQYF.

This clone was counted only a few times. The gene calls are TRBV5-6 and TRBJ1-5, with TRBD1 identical over 7 bases. J gave up 6 bases and V 1 base, and 4 bases lay outside the gene matches. The CDR3 runs to 14 residues. Germline assignment: CDR1 SGHDT and CDR2 YYEEEE. The chain's CDR3 is CASSLRGRGQPQHF. The CDR3 coding sequence is TGTGCCAGCAGCTTGAGGGGGCGAGGTCAGCCCCAGCATTTT.

The rearrangement links TRBV25-1 to TRBJ1-5; weak D call: TRBD1 (6 bases). In germline, CDR1 is MGHDK, CDR2 SYGVNS. V lost 4 bases and J 3 bases, leaving 13 bases between the germline ends. There are 15 residues in the CDR3. CDR3 nucleotide sequence: TGTGCCAGCAGTGCTTTGGACAGCCCCAATCAGCCCCAGCATTTT. Translated: CASSALDSPNQPQHF.

This clone was recorded only once. The rearrangement joins TRBV30 to TRBJ1-1; no reliable D call. This CDR3 spans 14 amino acids. Trimming cost V 4 bases and J 1 base, with 13 bases left between them. The germline CDR1 and CDR2 sequences are GTSNPN and SVGIG (reference sequence). CDR3 sequence reads: CAWTQGLPNTEAFF. For the CDR3, the DNA is TGTGCCTGGACTCAAGGGTTACCGAACACTGAAGCTTTCTTT. Full variable domain (outside the CDR3, taken from reference TRBV30 and TRBJ1-1): SQTIHQWPATLVQPVGSPLSLECTVEGTSNPNLYWYRQAAGRGLQLLFYSVGIGQISSEVPQNLSASRPQDRQFILSSKKLLLSDSGFYLCAWTQGLPNTEAFFGQGTRLTVV.

The chain combines TRBV5-6 with TRBJ2-1; no firm D call. Trimming cost V 0 bases and J 10 bases, with 8 bases left between them. Germline values: CDR1 SGHDT, CDR2 YYEEEE. The CDR3 covers 12 residues. The CDR3 loop is CASSLETGEQFF. CDR3 coding DNA: TGTGCCAGCAGCTTGGAGACTGGGGAGCAGTTCTTC.

The CDR3 DNA follows: TGCGCCAGCAGCTTGCAATCGGGGGTAGAGTATTTT. Amino acids: CASSLQSGVEYF. The rearrangement links TRBV5-1 to TRBJ2-3; tentatively, D is TRBD2 (6 bases). Germline values: CDR1 SGHRS, CDR2 YFSETQ. The V end was cut by 1 base, the J end by 13 bases, with 13 bases between. The CDR3 loop spans 12 amino acids.

This clone was counted between two and nine times. The rearrangement links TRBV20-1 to TRBJ2-1; tentatively, D is TRBD1 or TRBD2 (5 bases each). The CDR3 consists of 11 residues. V lost 2 bases, J lost 14 bases, and 13 bases lay in between. The germline gives CDR1 DFQATT, CDR2 SNEGSKA (reference sequence). CDR3 loop: CSARSRDGEFF. CDR3 nucleotides: TGCAGTGCTAGAAGCCGGGACGGAGAGTTCTTC.

This clone has only a few counts. The chain recombines TRBV7-2 with TRBJ2-7, with D tentatively TRBD2 (5 bases). This CDR3 region has 13 residues. Trimming stripped 3 bases from V and 0 bases from J, with 6 bases between. Germline CDR1 reads SGHTA; CDR2 reads FQGNSA. CDR3 in DNA: TGTGCCAGCAGCTTGGACTTCTCCTACGAGCAGTACTTC. Translating it yields CASSLDFSYEQYF.

The chain uses TRBV29-1 and TRBJ1-1; D is undetermined. CDR1 SQVTM and CDR2 ANQGSEA come from the germline V gene. Trimming left V 4 bases short and J 2 bases short, with 8 bases between. The CDR3 spans 12 residues. The CDR3 reads CSVGHRNTEAFF. The CDR3 coding sequence is TGCAGCGTTGGGCACAGAAACACTGAAGCTTTCTTT.

This chain's CDR3 is CASFMNTEAFF. DNA for the CDR3: TGTGCCAGTTTTATGAACACTGAAGCTTTCTTT. The rearrangement uses TRBV6-5 and TRBJ1-1; D unclear. The V end was cut by 9 bases, the J end by 0 bases, with 5 bases between. The CDR3 is 11 residues long. Germline loops: CDR1 MNHEY, CDR2 SVGAGI.

This CDR3 is CASSQDLRGTSGGRTYEQYF. The CDR3 DNA sequence: TGCGCCAGCAGCCAAGACCTGAGGGGGACTAGCGGGGGTAGGACCTACGAGCAGTACTTC. V usage is TRBV4-1 and J usage is TRBJ2-7; 14 bases map to TRBD2. The CDR3 covers 20 residues. Germline trimming cut 0 bases from V and 2 bases from J; bases unmatched to any gene: 12. Germline V gene data show CDR1 as MGHRA and CDR2 as YSYEKL.

This clone was observed a single time. The V call is TRBV2, the J call TRBJ1-2; the D is unclear. The CDR3 is 17 amino acids. The germline V gene encodes CDR1 SNHLY and CDR2 FYNNEI. V lost 1 base and J lost 2, with 17 bases in between. CDR3 in DNA: TGTGCCAGCAGTGAAGAACCTACTACGTGGCGGAACTATGGCTACACCTTC. It yields the protein CASSEEPTTWRNYGYTF.

The chain links TRBV25-1 to TRBJ1-1; D is undetermined. The CDR3 has 14 amino acids. CDR1 is MGHDK and CDR2 is SYGVNS in the germline V gene. V lost 2 bases to trimming and J lost 1 base, with 8 bases between them. In DNA, the CDR3 is TGTGCCAGCAGTGAAGTGGGGAGGAACACTGAAGCTTTCTTT. It translates to CASSEVGRNTEAFF.